Following are 16 T cell receptor beta chains from one sample sequenced in a study of read filtering for tumor transcriptome and immune sequencing. The library was built from about 0.4 ug RNA with molecular barcoded adaptors for alpha/delta and beta/gamma chains. One entry per CDR3 protein, called by TCRdb with MiXCR from the reads. The sample contains approximately 23,000 distinct CDR3 sequences, 20% to 25% of which appear only once. The specimen sequenced was a population of CD138-negative cells sorted from bone marrow. These receptors were taken from a donor at least 40 years old with multiple myeloma.

With respect to this clonotype: One end of the junction is discordant with germline, which a read error may explain. This chain uses TRBV20-1 with TRBJ2-7; 10 bases align to TRBD2. This CDR3 is built from 16 residues. In germline, CDR1 is DFQATT, CDR2 SNEGSKA (reference sequence). CDR3 in amino acids: CSAGDSTSGTNYEQYF. The CDR3 DNA follows: TGCAGTGCTGGAGATAGTACTAGCGGGACAAACTACGAGCAGTACTTC.

This clonotype was observed at least ten times. This chain connects TRBV29-1 to TRBJ1-1; D possibly corresponds to TRBD1 (6 bases). Looked up from germline, CDR1 is SQVTM and CDR2 is ANQGSEA. The CDR3 spans 13 residues. V gave up 3 bases and J gave up 0 bases, with 8 bases separating them. The CDR3 protein is CSVDRGVNTEAFF. In DNA, the CDR3 is TGCAGCGTTGACAGGGGAGTGAACACTGAAGCTTTCTTT.

This clonotype showed up many times. J is TRBJ1-1 and V is TRBV28; 8 nucleotides agree with TRBD1. Germline loops: CDR1 MDHEN, CDR2 SYDVKM. This CDR3 contains 15 residues. V lost 6 bases and J lost 4; bases outside the gene matches: 10. CDR3 amino acids: CASRYGPGQGTEAFF. CDR3 sequence (DNA): TGTGCCAGCAGATATGGGCCAGGACAGGGCACTGAAGCTTTCTTT.

The chain has TRBV19 and TRBJ1-5; D is possibly TRBD1 (5 bases). The ends were cut back, 4 bases at V and 1 base at J, with 8 bases in the middle. Looked up from germline, CDR1 is LNHDA and CDR2 is SQIVND (reference sequence). This CDR3 has 14 residues. The CDR3 sequence is CASSKQESNQPQHF. The CDR3 DNA sequence: TGTGCCAGTAGTAAACAGGAGAGCAATCAGCCCCAGCATTTT.

In its sample, this clonotype was seen many times. The rearrangement uses TRBV5-5 and TRBJ1-5; D uncertain. V shed 4 bases and J shed 0 bases, with 11 bases lying between them. The CDR3 has 15 amino acids. Germline V gene lookup returns CDR1 SGHKS and CDR2 YYEKEE (reference sequence). The CDR3 nucleotides are TGTGCCAGCAGCAAGGACCCAAATAGCAATCAGCCCCAGCATTTT. Encoded protein: CASSKDPNSNQPQHF.

This clonotype showed up just once. An end of the junction does not agree with germline; a read error may underlie this. This chain connects TRBV5-1 to TRBJ2-7, with D maybe TRBD2 (5 bases). The CDR3 spans 14 residues. Germline V gene sequence: CDR1 SGHRS, CDR2 YFSETQ. The CDR3 sequence is CASSSLDGNYEQCF. Here the CDR3 DNA reads TGCGCCAGCAGCTCCCTGGACGGGAACTACGAGCAGTGCTTC.

As concerns this clonotype: A far larger clone lies a single base away; this is likely a read error. This chain links TRBV7-2 with TRBJ2-1; D ambiguous. This CDR3 comprises 14 residues. Looked up from germline, CDR1 is SGHTA and CDR2 is FQGNSA. CDR3 in amino acids: CASSLGALYNEQLF. The CDR3 nucleotides are TGTGCCAGCAGCTTAGGCGCGTTATACAATGAGCAGCTCTTC.

By sample fraction, this clonotype is medium-sized (0.01 to 0.1%). This chain links TRBV7-3 with TRBJ2-1; D remains unclear. In germline, CDR1 is SGHTA, CDR2 FQGTGA. CDR3 length: 15 amino acids. The V gene lost 2 bases and the J gene lost 0 bases, with 8 bases spanning the gap. In DNA, the CDR3 is TGTGCCAGCAGCTTACTTAGAAGCTCCTACAATGAGCAGTTCTTC. It is translated as CASSLLRSSYNEQFF.

This clonotype came up many times. This rearrangement joins TRBV24-1 to TRBJ2-1; D is unresolved. Germline CDR1 KGHDR, CDR2 SFDVKD. The germline V and J ends were trimmed by 0 bases and 0 bases, with 8 bases remaining between them. The CDR3 extends over 16 amino acids. CDR3 in amino acids: CATSDLGESSYNEQFF. The DNA for the CDR3 is TGTGCCACCAGTGATTTGGGGGAAAGCTCCTACAATGAGCAGTTCTTC.

This clonotype appeared many times. The chain links TRBV28 to TRBJ2-7; maybe TRBD1 (5 bases). The CDR3 extends over 13 amino acids. V was clipped by 9 bases and J by 0 bases, with 12 bases between them. Germline-derived CDR1 and CDR2 are MDHEN and SYDVKM. CDR3 nucleotides: TGTGCCAGTTTCAGGGCACCCTCCTACGAGCAGTACTTC. This translates into CASFRAPSYEQYF.

The table lists this clonotype with many counts. This chain links TRBV6-1 with TRBJ1-1, with a possible D match to TRBD1 (5 bases). V was cut by 1 base and J by 2 bases, with 8 bases left in between. The CDR3 sequence is 14 residues long. In germline, CDR1 is MNHNS, CDR2 SASEGT. CDR3 nucleotides: TGTGCCAGCAGTGAAGGGGGCCTCAACACTGAAGCTTTCTTT. This codes for CASSEGGLNTEAFF.

This clonotype is termed medium-sized. This chain uses TRBV5-1 with TRBJ2-3, with a possible D match to TRBD1 (5 bases). There are 14 residues in the CDR3. Germline CDR1 SGHRS, CDR2 YFSETQ. V lost 0 bases and J 1 base, leaving 6 bases between the germline ends. This CDR3 reads CASSLGQRTDTQYF. The CDR3 coding sequence is TGCGCCAGCAGCTTGGGACAGCGCACAGATACGCAGTATTTT.

This clonotype was counted many times. The chain is built from TRBV11-2 and TRBJ2-7; no firm D call. The germline V gene encodes CDR1 SGHAT and CDR2 FQNNGV. Trimming removed 2 bases at V and 7 bases at J, with 12 bases between. The CDR3 covers 13 residues. Here the CDR3 reads CASSLKKGWEQYF. CDR3 DNA: TGTGCCAGCAGCTTAAAGAAAGGCTGGGAGCAGTACTTC.

This clonotype was observed a few times. The chain joins TRBV28 to TRBJ2-5; D perhaps matches TRBD2 (6 bases). This CDR3 has 15 residues. Trimming pared 7 bases from V and 9 bases from J, leaving 24 bases between. Germline V gives CDR1 MDHEN, CDR2 SYDVKM. CDR3 protein: CASTRAGTSDRAQYF. DNA for the CDR3: TGTGCCAGCACCCGGGCCGGGACTTCAGACCGAGCCCAGTACTTC.

The chain couples TRBV30 to TRBJ1-3; D is ambiguous. Trimming left V 4 bases short and J 2 bases short, with 12 bases between. This CDR3 is built from 14 residues. In germline, CDR1 is GTSNPN, CDR2 SVGIG (reference sequence). CDR3 in amino acids: CAWKFGGTGNTIYF. The CDR3 DNA follows: TGTGCCTGGAAGTTCGGAGGAACTGGAAACACCATATATTTT.

This clonotype was seen ten or more times. The rearrangement links TRBV2 to TRBJ1-1; D not certain. Looked up from germline, CDR1 is SNHLY and CDR2 is FYNNEI. The V and J ends lost 3 bases and 5 bases respectively, with 7 bases between them. The CDR3 consists of 12 residues. The CDR3 protein is CASSDPGTEAFF. DNA of the CDR3: TGTGCCAGCAGTGACCCGGGGACTGAAGCTTTCTTT. The whole variable domain, remainder taken from reference TRBV2 and TRBJ1-1, is EPEVTQTPSHQVTQMGQEVILRCVPISNHLYFYWYRQILGQKVEFLVSFYNNEISEKSEIFDDQFSVERPDGSNFTLKIRSTKLEDSAMYFCASSDPGTEAFFGQGTRLTVV.